A selection of T cell receptor beta chains follows, all from one sample in a study of blood T cell repertoires in COVID-19. The repertoire was sequenced with immunoSEQ multiplex PCR; TCRdb's copy has only in-frame clones and lacks some. Here the sample spans approximately 320,000 clones, more than 75% being singletons. Sequencing used PBMCs or T cells enriched from blood (not recorded which). The source of these receptors is a man between 60 and 75 years old who had recovered from COVID-19. Both conserved end residues are part of each CDR3. Fields, in order: D gene, J gene, V gene, CDR3 DNA, CDR3 protein. A D gene is named only where the DNA matches it firmly.

d_gene: NA
j_gene: TRBJ1-6
v_gene: TRBV19
CDR3nt: TGTGCCAGTAGTATCGCGGTGCCGGGGGTCGGAATTTCACCCCTCCACTTT
CDR3aa: CASSIAVPGVGISPLHF

d_gene: TRBD1
j_gene: TRBJ2-2
v_gene: TRBV18
CDR3nt: TGTGCCAGCTCACGGCAGGGGGCCGGGGAGCTGTTTTTT
CDR3aa: CASSRQGAGELFF

d_gene: NA
j_gene: TRBJ2-7
v_gene: TRBV19
CDR3nt: TGTGCCAGTAGTATAGGAGGGCGGAGCTCCTACGAGCAGTACTTC
CDR3aa: CASSIGGRSSYEQYF

d_gene: NA
j_gene: TRBJ2-1
v_gene: TRBV3-1/TRBV3-2
CDR3nt: TGTGCCAGCAGAGTGGGAGGCTCAAATGAGCAGTTCTTC
CDR3aa: CASRVGGSNEQFF

d_gene: TRBD2
j_gene: TRBJ2-1
v_gene: TRBV5-1
CDR3nt: TGCGCCAGCAGCTCGGGACTAGCGGGAGGGCCCCAGCAGTTCTTC
CDR3aa: CASSSGLAGGPQQFF

d_gene: NA
j_gene: TRBJ2-3
v_gene: TRBV3-1/TRBV3-2
CDR3nt: TGTGCCAGCAGCCCAAGCCACGGTAACCCCGGGGGTGATACGCAGTATTTT
CDR3aa: CASSPSHGNPGGDTQYF

d_gene: TRBD1
j_gene: TRBJ1-1
v_gene: TRBV5-1
CDR3nt: TGCGCCAGCAGCTTCAGGCCGACAGGGAGAGATGAAGCTTTCTTT
CDR3aa: CASSFRPTGRDEAFF

d_gene: NA
j_gene: TRBJ2-7
v_gene: TRBV20-1
CDR3nt: TGCAGTGCTGTGGACAGCTACGAGCAGTACTTC
CDR3aa: CSAVDSYEQYF

d_gene: TRBD2
j_gene: TRBJ2-3
v_gene: TRBV7-3
CDR3nt: TGTGCCAGCAGCCTAAACGGCGGGGGGGCTGGCACAGATACGCAGTATTTT
CDR3aa: CASSLNGGGAGTDTQYF

d_gene: TRBD2
j_gene: TRBJ2-1
v_gene: TRBV7-3
CDR3nt: TGTGCCAGCAGCCAAACGGGAGGTAGGAACAATGAGCAGTTCTTC
CDR3aa: CASSQTGGRNNEQFF

d_gene: NA
j_gene: TRBJ2-2
v_gene: TRBV10-1
CDR3nt: TGCGCCAGCAGCGCGGCATTTACCGGGGAGCTGTTTTTT
CDR3aa: CASSAAFTGELFF

d_gene: NA
j_gene: TRBJ2-1
v_gene: TRBV27
CDR3nt: TGTGCCAGCAGTTTAGATCCAGCGAATTCCTACAATGAGCAGTTCTTC
CDR3aa: CASSLDPANSYNEQFF

d_gene: TRBD1
j_gene: TRBJ1-3
v_gene: TRBV10-3
CDR3nt: TGTGCCATCAGAGGACAGGCTGGAAACACCATATATTTT
CDR3aa: CAIRGQAGNTIYF